The rows below give T cell receptor beta chains drawn from one sample of a study of blood T cell repertoires in COVID-19. Some clones are missing from TCRdb's copy, which holds only in-frame ones; the method was immunoSEQ multiplex PCR. The sample shows 150,000 or so clones, roughly 84% of them seen only once. The sequenced sample consisted of PBMCs or T cells enriched from blood (not recorded which). These receptors came from a woman between 50 and 59 years old who had recovered from COVID-19. The CDR3 runs from the conserved cysteine through the conserved F or W. The order of the fields is D gene, J gene, clone size, V gene, CDR3 protein, CDR3 DNA. The D gene is left open where the match is weak. Rows may omit the clone size; those that give it use once, few, many or a size class.

. TRBJ1-6 . TRBV28 CASSLGFGGSRSPLHF TGTGCCAGCAGTTTGGGCTTCGGAGGGTCCAGGTCACCCCTCCACTTT
. TRBJ1-1 . TRBV30 CAWSPGTEAFF TGTGCCTGGAGCCCAGGAACTGAAGCTTTCTTT
. TRBJ1-2 . TRBV5-1 CASSLVAGNYGYTF TGCGCCAGCAGCTTGGTTGCAGGGAACTATGGCTACACCTTC
. TRBJ2-1 . TRBV11-2 CASSLGQYNEQFF TGTGCCAGCAGCTTAGGACAGTACAATGAGCAGTTCTTC
TRBD1 TRBJ2-7 few TRBV11-1 CASSPYGTGVRGQYF TGTGCCAGCAGTCCTTATGGGACAGGGGTCCGGGGGCAGTACTTC
TRBD2 TRBJ2-3 . TRBV7-3 CASSLQSSGLRGDTQYF TGTGCCAGCAGCTTACAAAGTAGCGGGCTGCGGGGAGATACGCAGTATTTT
. TRBJ2-4 . TRBV7-2 CASSLGQILAKNIQYF TGTGCCAGCAGCCTAGGACAGATCCTAGCCAAAAACATTCAGTACTTC
TRBD1 TRBJ1-2 . TRBV19 CASSGGDRGSYGYTF TGTGCCAGTAGTGGAGGGGACAGGGGATCCTATGGCTACACCTTC
TRBD2 TRBJ2-3 . TRBV29-1 CSVDVRLAGLRAGTDTQYF TGCAGCGTCGACGTGCGGCTAGCGGGACTCAGAGCTGGCACAGATACGCAGTATTTT
TRBD2 TRBJ2-1 . TRBV28 CASSLAGKWNEQFF TGTGCCAGCAGTCTAGCGGGAAAATGGAATGAGCAGTTCTTC
TRBD2 TRBJ2-7 . TRBV4-1 CASSQTGTSGFHEQYF TGCGCCAGCAGCCAGACCGGGACTAGCGGATTCCACGAGCAGTACTTC
TRBD1 TRBJ1-1 . TRBV11-2 CASSAYQGDGTEAFF TGTGCCAGCAGCGCCTACCAGGGGGATGGCACTGAAGCTTTCTTT
TRBD1 TRBJ2-7 . TRBV11-2 CASSSRPGQSYEQYF TGTGCCAGCAGCTCGAGACCGGGACAGTCTTACGAGCAGTACTTC
. TRBJ2-3 . TRBV4-1 CASSQGRRVGRTDTQYF TGCGCCAGCAGCCAAGGGAGGAGAGTGGGTCGCACAGATACGCAGTATTTT
. TRBJ2-1 medium-sized TRBV21-1 CASSKARGNEQFF TGTGCCAGCAGCAAAGCACGGGGCAATGAGCAGTTCTTC